This entry describes one T cell receptor (beta chain). What it binds is not known. This CDR3 has 16 amino acids. V lost 3 bases to trimming and J lost 2 bases, with 17 bases between them. Germline V gene lookup returns CDR1 LGHNA and CDR2 YSLEER. The sample is drawn from a study of OX40 agonist ivuxolimab in advanced cancers. General study results and limits: Normalized T-cell clonal expansion was also low in a subset of nonresponders.

Data came from immunoSEQ multiplex PCR; TCRdb stores just in-frame clones and leaves some out. The sample has 76,000 or so clones; roughly 85% are singletons. The specimen was CD4+ or CD8+ T cells sorted from blood, collected in a trial of the OX40 agonist ivuxolimab. The sequence was collected from an adult with an advanced solid tumor such as melanoma, head and neck, liver or kidney cancer. This rearrangement joins TRBV4-3 to TRBJ2-7; D is possibly TRBD1 or TRBD2 (5 bases each). The CDR3 here is CASSHTYGDGAYEQYF. CDR3 nucleotide sequence: TGCGCCAGCAGCCACACTTACGGGGACGGAGCCTACGAGCAGTACTTC.